The 32 T cell receptor beta chains in this list originate from one sample, sequenced in a study of T cells in Graves' hyperthyroidism and ophthalmopathy. RNA transcripts provided the source from which TCR beta CDR3 regions were amplified. The TCR CDR3 was amplified in a first-round RT-PCR using the HTBI primer set. Using its own MiXCR run on the multiplex PCR reads, TCRdb lists one record per CDR3 protein. The sample includes roughly 380,000 distinct CDR3 sequences, approximately 15% of them seen just once. Sequencing used blood. The receptors originated from a young woman with Graves' hyperthyroidism.

This clonotype has at least ten counts. The chain carries TRBV12-3 or TRBV12-4 and TRBJ1-3; TRBD1 is a possible D gene (6 bases). V shed 5 bases and J shed 0 bases, with 14 bases lying between them. This CDR3 contains 16 residues. CDR3 coding DNA: TGTGCCAGCAGTCTACAGGGTTTAACCTCTGGAAACACCATATATTTT. Translation gives CASSLQGLTSGNTIYF.

This clonotype has a count of ten or more. The rearrangement joins TRBV28 to TRBJ1-5; 7 nucleotides agree with TRBD1. The germline gives CDR1 MDHEN, CDR2 SYDVKM. V was clipped by 3 bases and J by 0 bases; unmatched bases: 8. This CDR3 comprises 17 residues. In nucleotides, the CDR3 is TGTGCCAGCAGTTTTGGGACAGCCGGTCATAGCAATCAGCCCCAGCATTTT. Amino acid sequence: CASSFGTAGHSNQPQHF.

This clonotype appeared a few times. Here the CDR3 DNA reads TGCAGCGTTGGACGGTTACAAGAGACCCAGTACTTC. Its protein product is CSVGRLQETQYF. The chain combines TRBV29-1 with TRBJ2-5; D is unclear. CDR3 length: 12 amino acids. V was shortened by 4 bases and J by 2 bases, with 8 bases between the two germline ends. Germline V gene sequence: CDR1 SQVTM, CDR2 ANQGSEA.

This clonotype has more than one count but fewer than ten. The chain couples TRBV4-1 to TRBJ1-6; tentatively, D is TRBD1 (6 bases). Germline V lookup: CDR1 MGHRA, CDR2 YSYEKL. The CDR3 runs to 16 residues. V was clipped by 4 bases and J by 5 bases, with 15 bases between them. CDR3 in amino acids: CASSRGGGMDNSPLHF. CDR3 nucleotide sequence: TGCGCCAGCAGCCGAGGAGGGGGTATGGATAATTCACCCCTCCACTTT.

This clonotype has just a few counts. This rearrangement joins TRBV13 to TRBJ2-1; 8 bases match TRBD2. Germline V lookup: CDR1 PRHDT, CDR2 FYEKMQ (reference sequence). The CDR3 consists of 16 residues. V trimming: 5 bases; J trimming: 2 bases; junction bases outside the gene matches: 8. CDR3 sequence reads: CASSPSGTRTYNEQFF. The CDR3, as DNA: TGTGCCAGCAGCCCGTCCGGGACTAGAACCTACAATGAGCAGTTCTTC. Together with reference TRBV13 and TRBJ2-1, the CDR3 gives the full variable domain: AAGVIQSPRHLIKEKRETATLKCYPIPRHDTVYWYQQGPGQDPQFLISFYEKMQSDKGSIPDRFSAQQFSDYHSELNMSSLELGDSALYFCASSPSGTRTYNEQFFGPGTRLTVL.

This clonotype was seen just once. V is TRBV27 and J is TRBJ2-1, with 7 bases matching TRBD2. Looked up from germline, CDR1 is MNHEY and CDR2 is SMNVEV (reference sequence). Unmatched junction bases numbered 21, after V lost 3 bases and J lost 1 base. CDR3 size: 21 residues. In DNA, the CDR3 is TGTGCCAGCAGTTTCATACCTTCGATATGGCGGGAGAGTAGGTCCTACAATGAGCAGTTCTTC. This encodes CASSFIPSIWRESRSYNEQFF.

J is TRBJ2-5 and V is TRBV6-5, with D perhaps matching TRBD1 (5 bases). Germline lookup yields CDR1 MNHEY and CDR2 SVGAGI. This CDR3 region has 13 residues. Trimming shortened V by 0 bases and J by 5 bases, and 7 bases separated the two germline ends. CDR3 nucleotides: TGTGCCAGCAGTTACTCAGGGGCCGAGACCCAGTACTTC. This gives the protein CASSYSGAETQYF.

In this sample, this clonotype turned up many times. The V gene is TRBV3-1, the J gene TRBJ2-3; 10 positions agree with TRBD2. Unmatched junction bases numbered 3, after V lost 3 bases and J lost 0 bases. Per the germline V gene, CDR1 is LGHDT and CDR2 is YNNKEL (reference sequence). CDR3 length: 16 amino acids. The CDR3 here is CASSQGLARSTDTQYF. DNA for the CDR3: TGTGCCAGCAGCCAGGGACTAGCGAGAAGCACAGATACGCAGTATTTT.

This clonotype was observed a few times. V gene TRBV2 combines with J gene TRBJ1-5, with D uncertain. The CDR3 totals 15 residues. Trimming pared 2 bases from V and 4 bases from J, leaving 12 bases between. Germline V gives CDR1 SNHLY, CDR2 FYNNEI. The DNA for the CDR3 is TGTGCCAGCAGTGAAAGGTTGGCAGCAAATCAGCCCCAGCATTTT. Encoded protein: CASSERLAANQPQHF. The full variable domain, its missing parts supplied by reference TRBV2 and TRBJ1-5, is EPEVTQTPSHQVTQMGQEVILRCVPISNHLYFYWYRQILGQKVEFLVSFYNNEISEKSEIFDDQFSVERPDGSNFTLKIRSTKLEDSAMYFCASSERLAANQPQHFGDGTRLSIL.

The chain carries TRBV4-2 and TRBJ2-7; perhaps TRBD2 as D (6 bases). The CDR3 extends over 18 amino acids. Germline V lookup: CDR1 LGHNA, CDR2 YNFKEQ. V dropped 1 base and J dropped 5 bases, with 24 bases sitting between them. Written as DNA, the CDR3 is TGTGCCAGCAGCCAAGGAGCGGCGGGAAGGTACATCTACGACGAGCAGTACTTC. Its protein product is CASSQGAAGRYIYDEQYF.

There are many counts of this clonotype. The chain uses TRBV11-2 and TRBJ1-1; D ambiguous. The germline gives CDR1 SGHAT, CDR2 FQNNGV. The CDR3 covers 14 residues. V lost 0 bases to trimming and J lost 1 base, with 6 bases between them. The CDR3 DNA sequence: TGTGCCAGCAGCTTAGATTCCTGGAACACTGAAGCTTTCTTT. It specifies CASSLDSWNTEAFF.

V gene TRBV5-1 combines with J gene TRBJ2-7; tentative D call: TRBD1 (6 bases). Trimming left V 6 bases short and J 0 bases short, with 10 bases between. From germline, CDR1 is SGHRS and CDR2 YFSETQ. CDR3 size: 13 residues. The CDR3 bases are TGCGCCAGCAACCCAGGGGCCTCCTACGAGCAGTACTTC. Translation: CASNPGASYEQYF.

This clonotype was observed at least ten times. The chain has TRBV3-1 and TRBJ1-2; D gene ambiguous. CDR1 is LGHDT, CDR2 YNNKEL, per germline (reference sequence). This CDR3 region has 14 residues. V gave up 4 bases and J gave up 6 bases, with 15 bases separating them. The CDR3 DNA is TGTGCCAGCAGCCCTGGCCGCCTGTCCCATGGCTACACCTTC. This gives the protein CASSPGRLSHGYTF.

The sample holds a few counts of this clonotype. The gene calls are TRBV5-6 and TRBJ2-3, with D perhaps matching TRBD2 (5 bases). V was clipped by 7 bases and J by 2 bases, with 8 bases between them. Germline CDR1 SGHDT, CDR2 YYEEEE. The CDR3 contains 12 residues. The CDR3 DNA follows: TGTGCCAGCCTCCGGGACACAGATACGCAGTATTTT. Protein: CASLRDTDTQYF.

This clonotype has just a few counts. This chain uses TRBV6-2 or TRBV6-3 with TRBJ2-7; weak D call: TRBD1 (6 bases). Germline V gives CDR1 MNHEY, CDR2 SVGEGT. The CDR3 has 13 residues. V was cut by 2 bases and J by 7 bases, with 12 bases left in between. The CDR3, as DNA: TGTGCCAGCAGTTACAGGGGGTCCAGGGAGCAGTACTTC. Translated, it gives CASSYRGSREQYF.

As regards this clonotype: Given a much more abundant clone one base away, this may be a read error. The chain uses TRBV13 and TRBJ1-1; the D is unclear. The length of the CDR3 is 14 residues. Germline V gene data show CDR1 as PRHDT and CDR2 as FYEKMQ (reference sequence). The CDR3 bases are TGTACCAGCAGCTTATCTCCCAGAAACACTGAAGCTTTCTTT. It translates to CTSSLSPRNTEAFF. Using reference TRBV13 and TRBJ1-1 for the parts outside the CDR3, the full variable domain is AAGVIQSPRHLIKEKRETATLKCYPIPRHDTVYWYQQGPGQDPQFLISFYEKMQSDKGSIPDRFSAQQFSDYHSELNMSSLELGDSALYFCTSSLSPRNTEAFFGQGTRLTVV.

This clonotype was counted many times. The chain combines TRBV11-3 with TRBJ2-1, with TRBD2 matching 11 bases. The germline V gene has CDR1 SGHNT and CDR2 YENEEA. This CDR3 spans 15 amino acids. Trimming at V came to 6 bases and at J to 6 bases, leaving 7 bases not matched to a gene. This CDR3 is CASSLTSGSFNEQFF. As DNA, the CDR3 is TGTGCCAGCAGTCTTACTAGCGGGAGCTTCAATGAGCAGTTCTTC.

This clonotype was seen many times. The rearrangement links TRBV2 to TRBJ1-1, with 8 bases fitting TRBD1. V was clipped by 5 bases and J by 5 bases; unmatched bases: 7. CDR3 length: 14 residues. Germline-derived CDR1 and CDR2 are SNHLY and FYNNEI. The CDR3: CASSPETGVTEAFF. CDR3 DNA: TGTGCCAGCAGTCCCGAGACAGGGGTAACTGAAGCTTTCTTT. Full variable domain (outside the CDR3, taken from reference TRBV2 and TRBJ1-1): EPEVTQTPSHQVTQMGQEVILRCVPISNHLYFYWYRQILGQKVEFLVSFYNNEISEKSEIFDDQFSVERPDGSNFTLKIRSTKLEDSAMYFCASSPETGVTEAFFGQGTRLTVV.

This clonotype has at least ten counts. The chain has TRBV11-2 and TRBJ1-1; 7 bases agree with TRBD1. Trimming at V came to 10 bases and at J to 2 bases, leaving 10 bases not matched to a gene. Germline CDR1 is SGHAT and CDR2 is FQNNGV. This CDR3 has 14 amino acids. CDR3 sequence reads: CATPPGQLNTEAFF. For the CDR3, the DNA is TGTGCCACCCCGCCGGGACAGTTAAACACTGAAGCTTTCTTT.

Ten or more counts support this clonotype. The chain is built from TRBV2 and TRBJ2-2; no reliable D call. V was shortened by 7 bases and J by 0 bases, with 12 bases between the two germline ends. This CDR3 has 15 residues. CDR1 is SNHLY, CDR2 FYNNEI, per germline. Here the CDR3 DNA reads TGTGCCAGCATCCCGTTCAAACCGAACACCGGGGAGCTGTTTTTT. Its translation: CASIPFKPNTGELFF.

There are many counts of this clonotype. J is TRBJ2-3 and V is TRBV28; D uncertain. V was pared by 4 bases and J by 6 bases, with 5 bases between. Germline CDR1 is MDHEN and CDR2 is SYDVKM. The length of the CDR3 is 11 residues. Here the CDR3 reads CASSWYDTQYF. The CDR3, as DNA: TGTGCCAGCAGTTGGTATGATACGCAGTATTTT.

This clonotype has at least ten counts. V gene TRBV7-3 combines with J gene TRBJ1-1; D uncertain. The CDR3 extends over 13 amino acids. Trimming cost V 5 bases and J 0 bases, with 7 bases left between them. Germline lookup yields CDR1 SGHTA and CDR2 FQGTGA. DNA for the CDR3: TGTGCCAGCAGCCAGACGGTGAACACTGAAGCTTTCTTT. Translated: CASSQTVNTEAFF.

There are many counts of this clonotype. The J gene is TRBJ2-7, the V gene TRBV27, with 10 bases identical to TRBD1. CDR3 size: 16 residues. J was trimmed by 2 bases and V by 4 bases; bases with no gene match: 8. Germline V gene sequence: CDR1 MNHEY, CDR2 SMNVEV (reference sequence). CDR3 region: CASSSLLTGGPYEQYF. The DNA for the CDR3 is TGTGCCAGCAGTTCACTGCTGACAGGGGGCCCCTACGAGCAGTACTTC.

Notes on this clonotype: Mismatch with germline at one junction end may stem from a read error. This rearrangement joins TRBV11-2 to TRBJ2-2; D assignment may be TRBD1 or TRBD2 (6 bases each). The germline gives CDR1 SGHAT, CDR2 FQNNGV. The CDR3 has 14 residues. This CDR3 is CAGGWGRHTGGLFF. Written as DNA, the CDR3 is TGTGCCGGGGGCTGGGGACGTCACACCGGGGGGCTGTTTTTT.

This clonotype has a count of ten or more. This chain joins TRBV28 and TRBJ2-5; 10 bases agree with TRBD1. This CDR3 spans 15 amino acids. Per the germline V gene, CDR1 is MDHEN and CDR2 is SYDVKM. The trim removed 5 bases at V and 1 base at J, leaving 4 bases unmatched. CDR3 residues: CASSPGQGPQETQYF. In DNA form, the CDR3 reads TGTGCCAGCAGTCCGGGACAGGGGCCCCAAGAGACCCAGTACTTC.

In this sample, this clonotype turned up many times. The CDR3 nucleotides are TGTGCCAGCAGCATGGGGGCCCGCACAGATACGCAGTATTTT. It is translated as CASSMGARTDTQYF. The chain is built from TRBV7-9 and TRBJ2-3; possible D gene TRBD1, 6 bases. The CDR3 covers 14 residues. Germline loops: CDR1 SEHNR, CDR2 FQNEAQ (reference sequence). V was trimmed by 5 bases and J by 1 base, leaving 10 bases between them.

This clonotype was counted at least ten times. The chain employs TRBV5-1 and TRBJ1-1; no clear D gene. Germline CDR1 SGHRS, CDR2 YFSETQ. This CDR3 has 16 amino acids. The V end lost 0 bases, the J end lost 4 bases, and 16 bases lay between the germline ends. In DNA, the CDR3 is TGCGCCAGCAGCTTGGGGGGAGTCCTCGGGGTCACTGAAGCTTTCTTT. This gives the protein CASSLGGVLGVTEAFF.

This clonotype was seen a handful of times. V gene TRBV27 combines with J gene TRBJ2-1; D not resolved. From germline, CDR1 is MNHEY and CDR2 SMNVEV (reference sequence). The CDR3 extends over 13 amino acids. Trimming removed 4 bases from V and 10 bases from J, with 14 bases in between. The CDR3 sequence is CASSYSGRVEQFF. The CDR3 DNA sequence: TGTGCCAGCAGTTATAGTGGTAGGGTCGAGCAGTTCTTC.

This clonotype occurred a few times. This sequence joins TRBV4-1 and TRBJ2-3; D is possibly TRBD1 (6 bases). This CDR3 region has 16 residues. Trimming took off 3 bases at V and 2 bases at J, with 15 bases between the two ends. Germline V lookup: CDR1 MGHRA, CDR2 YSYEKL. CDR3 nucleotides: TGCGCCAGCAGCCAGCCCGGAAGGGGGTCCACAGATACGCAGTATTTT. Translation gives CASSQPGRGSTDTQYF.

This clonotype was seen many times. The CDR3 is CASSDWGGVYEQYF. In DNA form, the CDR3 reads TGTGCCAGCAGTGATTGGGGGGGGGTCTACGAGCAGTACTTC. This chain links TRBV25-1 with TRBJ2-7; TRBD2 aligns across 7 bases. This CDR3 spans 14 amino acids. Trimming cost V 3 bases and J 3 bases; bases outside gene matches: 5. Germline V CDR1 and CDR2: MGHDK, SYGVNS.

This clonotype was counted once. This chain connects TRBV6-2 or TRBV6-3 to TRBJ2-7; D perhaps matches TRBD2 (6 bases). Germline CDR1 and CDR2: MNHEY and SVGEGT. This CDR3 is 13 amino acids long. Trimming cost V 5 bases and J 3 bases, with 11 bases left between them. The CDR3 region is CASSKGGNYEQYF. The CDR3 coding sequence is TGTGCCAGCAGTAAAGGCGGGAACTACGAGCAGTACTTC.

The CDR3 loop reads CASSSPRLAGGETQYF. CDR3 nucleotides: TGTGCCAGCAGTTCACCGAGACTAGCGGGAGGAGAGACCCAGTACTTC. The gene calls are TRBV28 and TRBJ2-5; 13 bases match TRBD2. CDR1 is MDHEN and CDR2 is SYDVKM in the germline V gene. CDR3 length: 16 amino acids. The V gene end was trimmed by 4 bases and the J gene end by 4 bases; junction bases not matched to a gene: 6. Together with reference TRBV28 and TRBJ2-5, the CDR3 gives the full variable domain: DVKVTQSSRYLVKRTGEKVFLECVQDMDHENMFWYRQDPGLGLRLIYFSYDVKMKEKGDIPEGYSVSREKKERFSLILESASTNQTSMYLCASSSPRLAGGETQYFGPGTRLLVL.